The 17 T cell receptor beta chains below were found in one sample sequenced in a study of T cells after posttransplantation cyclophosphamide. Method: immunoSEQ multiplex PCR; TCRdb's copy keeps in-frame clones and lacks some. The repertoire includes about 52,000 clones, under 95% of them detected once, and 2.9% sits in the top ten. Sequenced: PBMCs. Receptors were obtained from a woman aged 25 to 45 in good health and a related stem cell transplant donor.

V gene TRBV30 combines with J gene TRBJ1-2, with a possible D match to TRBD1 (6 bases). Between the trimmed V and J ends, which lost 8 bases and 4 bases, there was a span of 14 bases. The CDR3 sequence is 12 residues long. Germline CDR1 and CDR2: GTSNPN and SVGIG (reference sequence). CDR3 DNA sequence: TGTGCCCTCCTCGCAGGGGCCTATGGCTACACCTTC. This codes for CALLAGAYGYTF.

The chain recombines TRBV7-9 with TRBJ2-5; D is perhaps TRBD1 (6 bases). The CDR3 is 14 residues long. Germline CDR1 is SEHNR and CDR2 is FQNEAQ (reference sequence). The germline V and J ends were trimmed by 2 bases and 5 bases, with 12 bases remaining between them. This chain's CDR3 is CASSLKGGMETQYF. DNA of the CDR3: TGTGCCAGCAGCTTAAAAGGGGGTATGGAGACCCAGTACTTC.

This chain connects TRBV7-7 to TRBJ1-1; no definite D call. V lost 5 bases and J lost 8, with 15 bases in between. CDR1 is SSHAT and CDR2 is FNYEAQ in the germline V gene (reference sequence). CDR3 size: 13 residues. The CDR3 DNA follows: TGTGCCAGCAGCGAGACATCGAGTACGGAAGCTTTCTTT. Amino acids: CASSETSSTEAFF.

This clone has a single count. The rearrangement uses TRBV2 and TRBJ2-1; possible D gene TRBD2, 5 bases. The CDR3 consists of 13 residues. Germline V gives CDR1 SNHLY, CDR2 FYNNEI. Trimming shortened V by 5 bases and J by 3 bases, and 8 bases separated the two germline ends. The CDR3 DNA is TGTGCCAGCAGTCGGGGATTCTACAATGAGCAGTTCTTC. Its translation is CASSRGFYNEQFF.

The chain is built from TRBV6-1 and TRBJ1-2; 9 bases fit TRBD1. CDR3 size: 15 residues. With V trimmed by 4 bases and J by 6 bases, 9 bases remained unmatched. Germline CDR1 and CDR2: MNHNS and SASEGT. DNA for the CDR3: TGTGCCAGCAGTGCCACACAGGGGGCTAGCGATGGCTACACCTTC. Amino acids: CASSATQGASDGYTF.

CDR3 nucleotide sequence: TGTGCCAGCAGCCAATTCCCGACAGGCCAGATTGAAAAACTGTTTTTT. Translated, it gives CASSQFPTGQIEKLFF. This chain joins TRBV5-5 and TRBJ1-4, with D tentatively TRBD1 (6 bases). Trimming removed 4 bases at V and 7 bases at J, with 20 bases between. Germline loops: CDR1 SGHKS, CDR2 YYEKEE (reference sequence). The CDR3 consists of 16 residues. The variable domain in full, completed from reference TRBV5-5 and TRBJ1-4, reads DAGVTQSPTHLIKTRGQQVTLRCSPISGHKSVSWYQQVLGQGPQFIFQYYEKEERGRGNFPDRFSARQFPNYSSELNVNALLLGDSALYLCASSQFPTGQIEKLFFGSGTQLSVL.

This clone was seen only once. The chain is built from TRBV11-2 and TRBJ2-4; 7 bases line up with TRBD2. V gave up 2 bases and J gave up 7 bases; unmatched junction bases: 5. Looked up from germline, CDR1 is SGHAT and CDR2 is FQNNGV. The CDR3 covers 14 residues. The CDR3 bases are TGTGCCAGCAGCTTAACGGTGGGAGGGAACATTCAGTACTTC. This encodes CASSLTVGGNIQYF.

The CDR3 sequence: CASSLRQGAGQPQHF. The CDR3 bases are TGTGCCAGCAGTTTACGACAGGGGGCTGGTCAGCCCCAGCATTTT. The J gene is TRBJ1-5, the V gene TRBV27; 10 nucleotides match TRBD1. V shed 2 bases, J shed 6 bases, and the junction held 4 bases outside the gene matches. The CDR3 runs 15 residues. Per germline, CDR1 MNHEY and CDR2 SMNVEV (reference sequence).

This chain connects TRBV10-2 to TRBJ1-4; tentative D call: TRBD1 (5 bases). Trimming took off 3 bases at V and 1 base at J, with 9 bases between the two ends. The germline V gene has CDR1 WSHSY and CDR2 SAAADI. This CDR3 spans 15 amino acids. The CDR3 loop is CASSDRARTNEKLFF. The DNA for the CDR3 is TGCGCCAGCAGTGACAGGGCGAGAACTAATGAAAAACTGTTTTTT.

The chain is built from TRBV7-9 and TRBJ1-5; D is possibly TRBD1 (6 bases). In germline, CDR1 is SEHNR, CDR2 FQNEAQ (reference sequence). This CDR3 is 14 amino acids long. V was shortened by 4 bases and J by 3 bases, with 10 bases between the two germline ends. The CDR3 loop is CASSSGQPNQPQHF. The CDR3 DNA sequence: TGTGCCAGCAGCTCCGGACAGCCCAATCAGCCCCAGCATTTT.

This clone was observed a single time. This chain links TRBV28 with TRBJ1-5, with a tentative D call TRBD1 (6 bases). Trimming took 6 bases from V and 11 from J, leaving 20 bases between them. The CDR3 extends over 14 amino acids. Germline CDR1 is MDHEN and CDR2 is SYDVKM. CDR3 residues: CASSPISTGPAQHF. CDR3 sequence (DNA): TGTGCCAGCAGCCCCATTTCGACAGGCCCAGCCCAGCATTTT.

This clone was recorded only once. The chain combines TRBV27 with TRBJ2-1; 9 positions agree with TRBD2. This CDR3 has 16 residues. V shed 6 bases and J 8 bases; nucleotides not matched to a gene: 14. CDR1 and CDR2 from the germline V gene are MNHEY and SMNVEV (reference sequence). DNA for the CDR3: TGTGCCAGCAGCCCCGGACTAGCGAATATGTCCCATGAGCAGTTCTTC. It is translated as CASSPGLANMSHEQFF.

The chain has TRBV15 and TRBJ1-4; 9 nucleotides line up with TRBD1. Germline trimming cut 1 base from V and 2 bases from J; bases unmatched to any gene: 5. Germline V gene lookup returns CDR1 LNHNV and CDR2 YYDKDF (reference sequence). This CDR3 has 17 amino acids. CDR3 DNA: TGTGCCACCAGCAGAGCCGGGACAGGGAGCACTAATGAAAAACTGTTTTTT. It yields the protein CATSRAGTGSTNEKLFF.

The chain joins TRBV4-3 to TRBJ1-2, with D unresolved. From germline, CDR1 is LGHNA and CDR2 YSLEER. V was pared by 0 bases and J by 0 bases, with 5 bases between. This CDR3 has 14 residues. This CDR3 is CASSQDRTNYGYTF. The CDR3 DNA reads as TGCGCCAGCAGCCAAGACAGGACTAACTATGGCTACACCTTC.

The chain joins TRBV5-1 to TRBJ2-3, with TRBD1 matching over 7 bases. CDR3 size: 13 residues. Unmatched junction bases numbered 2, after V lost 3 bases and J lost 4 bases. The germline CDR1 and CDR2 sequences are SGHRS and YFSETQ. The CDR3 nucleotides are TGCGCCAGCAGCTCCCAGGGGGCAGATACGCAGTATTTT. This sequence encodes CASSSQGADTQYF. The entire variable domain, with the rest obtained from reference TRBV5-1 and TRBJ2-3, is as follows: KAGVTQTPRYLIKTRGQQVTLSCSPISGHRSVSWYQQTPGQGLQFLFEYFSETQRNKGNFPGRFSGRQFSNSRSEMNVSTLELGDSALYLCASSSQGADTQYFGPGTRLTVL.

This clone was counted a single time. The chain links TRBV14 to TRBJ2-2; 7 nucleotides align to TRBD1. This CDR3 region has 15 residues. CDR1 SGHDN and CDR2 FVKESK come from the germline V gene. The ends lost 4 bases at V and 1 base at J; junction bases unmatched: 3. CDR3 loop: CASSPTGRNTGELFF. In DNA, the CDR3 is TGTGCCAGCAGCCCGACAGGGAGGAACACCGGGGAGCTGTTTTTT.

The rearrangement links TRBV5-6 to TRBJ1-2; D uncertain. The CDR3 is made up of 14 amino acids. The V and J ends lost 2 bases and 8 bases respectively, with 16 bases between them. Looked up from germline, CDR1 is SGHDT and CDR2 is YYEEEE. CDR3 amino acids: CASSFDREVRGYTF. As DNA, the CDR3 is TGTGCCAGCAGCTTTGACCGGGAGGTTAGAGGCTACACCTTC.